This TCR beta chain was profiled in a study of CD8 T cells in ankylosing spondylitis. Study results and limitations: Matched ankylosing spondylitis synovial fluid reportedly showed significant enrichment of disease-linked clones. Typical of ankylosing spondylitis blood, it appeared, was a TCR beta motif of roughly eight highly homologous variants.

As the method for making TCR beta libraries, quantitative 5'-RACE with molecular barcodes was used. TCRdb re-analysed the 5' RACE reads in MiXCR, keeping a single row per CDR3 protein. The sample includes under 950,000 distinct CDR3 sequences, 15% to 20% of them seen just once. The sample holds a few counts of this clonotype. The antigen is not known. The trim removed 0 bases at V and 8 bases at J, leaving 8 bases unmatched. This CDR3 has 16 residues. Germline V gives CDR1 LNHNV, CDR2 YYDKDF (reference sequence). Sequencing input: blood, either unsorted or a sorted T cell fraction (not recorded which). This chain links TRBV15 with TRBJ1-2; the match to TRBD1 covers 11 bases. The receptor was derived from a male donor with ankylosing spondylitis. For the CDR3, the DNA is TGTGCCACCAGCAGAGATATCGGACAGGGGGCGTGGGGCTACACCTTC. It yields the protein CATSRDIGQGAWGYTF.